Below, 5 T cell receptor beta chains from the same sample are listed, as sequenced in a study of blood T cell repertoires in COVID-19. Generated by immunoSEQ multiplex PCR, the TCRdb table keeps only in-frame clones and is missing some. The sample has 150,000 to 200,000 clones, about four fifths seen once. Sequencing was carried out using peripheral blood. The receptors were sampled from a human donor with acute or convalescent COVID-19. The donor label of this sample is uncertain.

The chain joins TRBV6-5 to TRBJ2-1, with D possibly TRBD2 on 7 matching bases. Germline CDR1 and CDR2: MNHEY and SVGAGI. This CDR3 has 15 residues. V was trimmed by 7 bases and J by 8 bases, leaving 21 bases between them. The CDR3 DNA reads TGTGCCAGCAAGGGGGGGGGAGCATCCCTCTATGAGCAGTTCTTC. Amino acid sequence: CASKGGGASLYEQFF.

This chain uses TRBV5-1 with TRBJ2-7; TRBD1 is a possible D gene (5 bases). V was clipped by 2 bases and J by 1 base, with 13 bases between them. The CDR3 extends over 15 amino acids. The germline V gene has CDR1 SGHRS and CDR2 YFSETQ. CDR3 DNA sequence: TGCGCCAGCAGCTTTTCCTCGACAGTTTCCTACGAGCAGTACTTC. Amino acid sequence: CASSFSSTVSYEQYF.

The rearrangement links TRBV9 to TRBJ1-1, with 7 nucleotides matching TRBD1. Germline CDR1 is SGDLS and CDR2 is YYNGEE. This CDR3 is 13 amino acids long. The ends lost 4 bases at V and 3 bases at J; junction bases unmatched: 3. In DNA, the CDR3 is TGTGCCAGCAGCACAGGACAGGACACTGAAGCTTTCTTT. Protein: CASSTGQDTEAFF.

The chain links TRBV15 to TRBJ2-7, with D tentatively TRBD2 (5 bases). The CDR3 length is 19 residues. Germline values: CDR1 LNHNV, CDR2 YYDKDF (reference sequence). Trimming left V 4 bases short and J 3 bases short, with 28 bases between. This chain's CDR3 is CATSMGVGIKRPLNYEQYF. For the CDR3, the DNA is TGTGCCACCAGCATGGGAGTGGGGATCAAAAGACCCCTAAACTACGAGCAGTACTTC.

This chain connects TRBV5-1 to TRBJ2-1; 7 bases fit TRBD2. The germline V gene encodes CDR1 SGHRS and CDR2 YFSETQ. The ends lost 1 base at V and 1 base at J; junction bases unmatched: 2. The CDR3 consists of 15 residues. As DNA, the CDR3 is TGCGCCAGCAGCTTGAGTAGCGGGTCCTACAATGAGCAGTTCTTC. This sequence encodes CASSLSSGSYNEQFF.